The clone carrying this T cell receptor (beta chain) was seen ten or more times. No antigen is known for it. Germline lookup yields CDR1 KGHDR and CDR2 SFDVKD. This CDR3 is 15 amino acids long. Trimming cost V 1 base and J 5 bases, with 13 bases left between them. Diagnoses rested on clinical symptoms, serum thyroxine and TRAb, thyroid ultrasound and orbital computed tomography. PBMCs came from more than 8.5 ml fresh peripheral blood. This specimen belongs to a study of T cells in Graves' hyperthyroidism and ophthalmopathy. Findings and limits, study-wide: Researchers found most expanded thyroid clonotypes above 0.001 in blood as well.

The source material, RNA transcripts, was used to amplify TCR beta CDR3 regions. Carried out on the TCR CDR3, a first-round RT-PCR used the HTBI primer set. TCRdb redid the calling of the multiplex PCR reads with MiXCR, one entry per CDR3 protein. The sample holds over 550,000 distinct CDR3 sequences, around 15% seen once. The receptor was derived from a woman aged 18-35 years with Graves' hyperthyroidism. The specimen sequenced was blood. This sequence joins TRBV24-1 and TRBJ2-5; D is possibly TRBD1 (6 bases). The CDR3 reads CATSDFSRGGETQYF. The CDR3 DNA is TGTGCCACCAGTGATTTTTCCAGGGGCGGTGAGACCCAGTACTTC.